Shown below are 31 T cell receptor beta chains from a single sample sequenced in a study of blood T cell repertoires in COVID-19. Here immunoSEQ multiplex PCR was the method, and the copy in TCRdb shows in-frame clones only, minus some. The sample lists 70,000 to 85,000 clones, about 89% occurring once. Sequencing was performed on peripheral blood. These receptor sequences come from a woman aged 55-69 years with acute or convalescent COVID-19.

This chain uses TRBV12-3 or TRBV12-4 with TRBJ1-1; D may be TRBD1 (5 bases). Trimming removed 3 bases from V and 10 bases from J, with 15 bases in between. The CDR3 sequence is 13 residues long. The CDR3 region is CASSFGLRGSAFF. The DNA for the CDR3 is TGTGCCAGCAGTTTTGGGTTACGGGGGTCAGCTTTCTTT.

The genes are TRBV7-9 and TRBJ1-2; D ambiguous. Germline loops: CDR1 SEHNR, CDR2 FQNEAQ (reference sequence). The CDR3 has 15 residues. Between the trimmed V and J ends, which lost 6 bases and 0 bases, there was a span of 14 bases. The CDR3 nucleotides read TGTGCCAGCAGACCAATACGGGGATCTAACTATGGCTACACCTTC. As protein: CASRPIRGSNYGYTF.

This sequence joins TRBV6-1 and TRBJ2-7; 10 positions agree with TRBD2. The trim removed 2 bases at V and 3 bases at J, leaving 4 bases unmatched. The CDR3 consists of 15 residues. Per germline, CDR1 MNHNS and CDR2 SASEGT. Here the CDR3 reads CASSEMASGSYEQYF. CDR3 DNA: TGTGCCAGCAGTGAAATGGCTAGCGGGAGCTACGAGCAGTACTTC.

The chain recombines TRBV28 with TRBJ1-4; TRBD1 might be the D (5 bases). V was clipped by 5 bases and J by 8 bases, with 18 bases between them. The length of the CDR3 is 15 residues. Germline V gives CDR1 MDHEN, CDR2 SYDVKM. The CDR3 DNA follows: TGTGCCAGCAGTACCCCGGGCAGGGTAAAGGAAAAACTGTTTTTT. Residues: CASSTPGRVKEKLFF.

This chain connects TRBV11-2 to TRBJ2-1, with TRBD1 matching 7 bases. The CDR3 runs 15 residues. Germline CDR1 and CDR2: SGHAT and FQNNGV. Trimming at V came to 5 bases and at J to 9 bases, leaving 13 bases not matched to a gene. The CDR3: CASSTNGQVGGEQFF. The CDR3 nucleotides read TGTGCCAGCAGCACCAACGGACAGGTTGGCGGTGAGCAGTTCTTC.

This rearrangement joins TRBV7-2 to TRBJ2-1, with D maybe TRBD2 (6 bases). Germline CDR1 SGHTA, CDR2 FQGNSA. The CDR3 has 14 amino acids. V was cut by 1 base and J by 7 bases, with 11 bases left in between. For the CDR3, the DNA is TGTGCCAGCAGCTTAGGACTAGTTGGAAATGAGCAGTTCTTC. It specifies CASSLGLVGNEQFF. Based on the CDR3 plus reference TRBV7-2 and TRBJ2-1, the full variable domain is GAGVSQSPSNKVTEKGKDVELRCDPISGHTALYWYRQSLGQGLEFLIYFQGNSAPDKSGLPSDRFSAERTGGSVSTLTIQRTQQEDSAVYLCASSLGLVGNEQFFGPGTRLTVL.

This rearrangement joins TRBV12-3 or TRBV12-4 to TRBJ2-1; unclear D gene. Trimming removed 3 bases at V and 5 bases at J, with 8 bases between. The CDR3 is 13 amino acids. The CDR3 region is CASSFRQNNEQFF. The CDR3 nucleotides are TGTGCCAGCAGTTTCCGACAAAACAATGAGCAGTTCTTC.

The rearrangement uses TRBV7-7 and TRBJ1-1; possibly TRBD1 for D (6 bases). The CDR3 consists of 14 residues. V dropped 5 bases and J dropped 4 bases, with 14 bases sitting between them. The germline gives CDR1 SSHAT, CDR2 FNYEAQ (reference sequence). DNA of the CDR3: TGTGCCAGCAGCCCCCTACAGGGAATCACTGAAGCTTTCTTT. This codes for CASSPLQGITEAFF.

The chain combines TRBV30 with TRBJ1-5, with D possibly TRBD1 on 5 matching bases. V lost 0 bases, J lost 6 bases, and 6 bases lay in between. CDR1 GTSNPN and CDR2 SVGIG come from the germline V gene (reference sequence). This CDR3 spans 12 amino acids. The CDR3 sequence: CAWSVGAQPQHF. For the CDR3, the DNA is TGTGCCTGGAGTGTAGGGGCTCAGCCCCAGCATTTT.

CDR3 nucleotides: TGTGCCAGCACCCAGATGGGCGGCGGGAATTCACCCCTCCACTTT. This sequence encodes CASTQMGGGNSPLHF. V is TRBV11-2 and J is TRBJ1-6; D is ambiguous. V shed 7 bases and J shed 7 bases, with 17 bases lying between them. The CDR3 runs 15 residues. The germline V gene encodes CDR1 SGHAT and CDR2 FQNNGV.

This chain joins TRBV5-4 and TRBJ2-5; D might be TRBD2 (7 bases). Trimming removed 4 bases from V and 5 bases from J, with 12 bases in between. There are 13 residues in the CDR3. CDR1 and CDR2 from the germline V gene are SGHNT and YYREEE (reference sequence). The CDR3 is CASSTQGGETQYF. CDR3 nucleotides: TGTGCCAGCAGCACACAGGGAGGGGAGACCCAGTACTTC.

DNA of the CDR3: TGCGCCAGCAGCCAAGATCACCCGGGGGTCTTTGTAGATACGCAGTATTTT. Its protein product is CASSQDHPGVFVDTQYF. The chain carries TRBV4-1 and TRBJ2-3; D possibly corresponds to TRBD2 (6 bases). Germline values: CDR1 MGHRA, CDR2 YSYEKL. The CDR3 has 17 amino acids. V lost 0 bases and J lost 5, with 18 bases in between.

This chain links TRBV6-4 with TRBJ2-7; the match to TRBD2 covers 7 bases. Losses at the gene ends were 2 bases for V and 6 bases for J; bases not matched to a gene: 7. Germline V CDR1 and CDR2: MRHNA, SNTAGT. This CDR3 contains 14 residues. The chain's CDR3 is CASSDNGLVLEQYF. The CDR3 region has the DNA TGTGCCAGCAGTGACAATGGACTAGTCCTCGAGCAGTACTTC.

V and J are TRBV7-8 and TRBJ2-4; D unclear. V was trimmed by 4 bases and J by 5 bases, leaving 9 bases between them. Germline CDR1 is SGHVS and CDR2 is FQNEAQ. The CDR3 loop spans 13 amino acids. DNA for the CDR3: TGTGCCAGCAGCTCACTAAAGGAAAACATTCAGTACTTC. This encodes CASSSLKENIQYF.

The chain employs TRBV4-1 and TRBJ1-6, with 7 positions matching TRBD1. Germline lookup yields CDR1 MGHRA and CDR2 YSYEKL. The V gene end was trimmed by 5 bases and the J gene end by 9 bases; junction bases not matched to a gene: 10. CDR3 size: 15 residues. The CDR3 here is CASSKGQQRGSPLHF. CDR3 DNA sequence: TGCGCCAGCAGCAAGGGACAGCAACGGGGTTCACCCCTCCACTTT.

The rearrangement joins TRBV19 to TRBJ1-4, with D uncertain. The V end was cut by 5 bases, the J end by 8 bases, with 9 bases between. The CDR3 extends over 12 amino acids. Germline loops: CDR1 LNHDA, CDR2 SQIVND (reference sequence). CDR3 nucleotide sequence: TGTGCCAGTAGTGCCGTCCGGGAAAAACTGTTTTTT. Amino acid sequence: CASSAVREKLFF.

This chain uses TRBV3-1 (or the pseudogene TRBV3-2) with TRBJ2-7; possible D gene TRBD1, 6 bases. Germline CDR1 and CDR2: LGHDT and YNNKEL (reference sequence). The CDR3 consists of 12 residues. Trimming cost V 3 bases and J 7 bases, with 10 bases left between them. This CDR3 is CASSHPDREQYF. The CDR3 nucleotides are TGTGCCAGCAGCCACCCCGACAGGGAGCAGTACTTC.

The genes are TRBV12-3 or TRBV12-4 and TRBJ2-7; TRBD1 matches at 7 bases. CDR3 length: 13 amino acids. J lost 5 bases, V lost 3 bases, and 4 bases had no gene match. The CDR3 nucleotides are TGTGCCAGCAGTTTTCTAGGGGGCGACGAGCAGTACTTC. Residues: CASSFLGGDEQYF.

The J gene is TRBJ2-7, the V gene TRBV27; a possible D gene is TRBD1 (6 bases). Per the germline V gene, CDR1 is MNHEY and CDR2 is SMNVEV (reference sequence). V was pared by 3 bases and J by 7 bases, with 22 bases between. This CDR3 has 16 amino acids. The CDR3 protein is CASSFLSDRPSKEQYF. The DNA of the CDR3 is TGTGCCAGCAGTTTCCTCTCTGACAGGCCGTCTAAAGAGCAGTACTTC.

The chain recombines TRBV14 with TRBJ2-3, with a tentative D call TRBD1 (6 bases). Germline-derived CDR1 and CDR2 are SGHDN and FVKESK. V was clipped by 1 base and J by 2 bases, with 13 bases between them. The CDR3 runs to 16 residues. In DNA, the CDR3 is TGTGCCAGCAGCCAAGGGGGACCAGGGGACACAGATACGCAGTATTTT. Its protein product is CASSQGGPGDTDTQYF.

This clone has only a few counts. V gene TRBV19 combines with J gene TRBJ1-2; D ambiguous. Germline loops: CDR1 LNHDA, CDR2 SQIVND (reference sequence). This CDR3 has 14 amino acids. Trimming shortened V by 0 bases and J by 4 bases, and 9 bases separated the two germline ends. CDR3 coding DNA: TGTGCCAGTAGTATAGACCGCCGGGTCTATGGCTACACCTTC. As protein: CASSIDRRVYGYTF.

This sequence joins TRBV27 and TRBJ1-6; 11 bases fit TRBD1. This CDR3 has 14 amino acids. J was trimmed by 7 bases and V by 4 bases; bases with no gene match: 0. The germline V gene encodes CDR1 MNHEY and CDR2 SMNVEV (reference sequence). This CDR3 is CASSWDRGNSPLHF. The CDR3 nucleotides are TGTGCCAGCAGTTGGGACAGGGGGAATTCACCCCTCCACTTT.

The chain carries TRBV5-1 and TRBJ2-7; D may be TRBD1 (6 bases). The CDR3 runs 16 residues. Trimming took 0 bases from V and 1 from J, leaving 14 bases between them. Germline V gene lookup returns CDR1 SGHRS and CDR2 YFSETQ. DNA of the CDR3: TGCGCCAGCAGCTTGGCAGCGGCAGGGGAGTCCTACGAGCAGTACTTC. Amino acid sequence: CASSLAAAGESYEQYF.

This clone was detected a few times. The J gene is TRBJ1-1, the V gene TRBV7-8; no clear D. The CDR3 is made up of 11 amino acids. V lost 6 bases and J lost 5, with 7 bases in between. Germline V gives CDR1 SGHVS, CDR2 FQNEAQ. The CDR3: CASRSGTEAFF. CDR3 DNA sequence: TGTGCCAGCAGGTCCGGGACTGAAGCTTTCTTT.

The chain employs TRBV18 and TRBJ2-1; TRBD1 matches at 7 bases. V lost 3 bases to trimming and J lost 5 bases; unmatched junction nucleotides: 1. The CDR3 sequence is 13 residues long. In germline, CDR1 is KGHSH, CDR2 LQKENI. The chain's CDR3 is CASSPDRNNEQFF. CDR3 nucleotide sequence: TGTGCCAGCTCACCGGACAGGAACAATGAGCAGTTCTTC.

The chain uses TRBV27 and TRBJ2-2; D uncertain. The V and J ends lost 3 bases and 7 bases respectively, with 9 bases between them. The germline V gene encodes CDR1 MNHEY and CDR2 SMNVEV (reference sequence). This CDR3 contains 13 residues. The CDR3: CASSLEPDGELFF. As DNA, the CDR3 is TGTGCCAGCAGTTTGGAGCCCGACGGGGAGCTGTTTTTT.

The chain is built from TRBV9 and TRBJ2-3; 8 nucleotides line up with TRBD2. J was trimmed by 5 bases and V by 0 bases; bases with no gene match: 14. This CDR3 is built from 18 residues. Looked up from germline, CDR1 is SGDLS and CDR2 is YYNGEE. This CDR3 is CASSVEATSGGRGDTQYF. The CDR3 DNA is TGTGCCAGCAGCGTAGAGGCAACTAGCGGAGGCCGTGGAGATACGCAGTATTTT. The full variable domain, its missing parts supplied by reference TRBV9 and TRBJ2-3, is DSGVTQTPKHLITATGQRVTLRCSPRSGDLSVYWYQQSLDQGLQFLIQYYNGEERAKGNILERFSAQQFPDLHSELNLSSLELGDSALYFCASSVEATSGGRGDTQYFGPGTRLTVL.

This chain links TRBV11-2 with TRBJ2-1, with a weak D call TRBD2 (6 bases). The V gene lost 3 bases and the J gene lost 10 bases, with 25 bases spanning the gap. CDR1 and CDR2 from the germline V gene are SGHAT and FQNNGV. The CDR3 is 17 residues long. The CDR3 is CASSFDSERAEQDEQFF. The DNA of the CDR3 is TGTGCCAGCAGCTTTGATTCCGAGCGGGCAGAGCAAGACGAGCAGTTCTTC. Full variable domain (remainder filled in from reference TRBV11-2 and TRBJ2-1): EAGVAQSPRYKIIEKRQSVAFWCNPISGHATLYWYQQILGQGPKLLIQFQNNGVVDDSQLPKDRFSAERLKGVDSTLKIQPAKLEDSAVYLCASSFDSERAEQDEQFFGPGTRLTVL.

V usage is TRBV5-4 and J usage is TRBJ2-3, with TRBD2 matching over 7 bases. V lost 6 bases and J lost 4; bases outside the gene matches: 8. The germline gives CDR1 SGHNT, CDR2 YYREEE (reference sequence). The length of the CDR3 is 14 residues. CDR3 in amino acids: CASTPGGRADTQYF. The CDR3 region has the DNA TGTGCCAGCACCCCGGGGGGACGGGCAGATACGCAGTATTTT.

The V call is TRBV9, the J call TRBJ2-1, with D maybe TRBD2 (6 bases). V was shortened by 4 bases and J by 8 bases, with 19 bases between the two germline ends. This CDR3 has 15 residues. Germline lookup yields CDR1 SGDLS and CDR2 YYNGEE. CDR3 nucleotide sequence: TGTGCCAGCAGCTCCCGCTCTGGCGGAGGGGATGAGCAGTTCTTC. Translated: CASSSRSGGGDEQFF.

This rearrangement joins TRBV2 to TRBJ1-5; tentatively, D is TRBD1 (5 bases). Germline V gene sequence: CDR1 SNHLY, CDR2 FYNNEI. Trimming took off 7 bases at V and 2 bases at J, with 12 bases between the two ends. This CDR3 contains 14 residues. CDR3 DNA: TGTGCCAGCAACGGGGGGTTAGGCAATCAGCCCCAGCATTTT. Amino acid sequence: CASNGGLGNQPQHF. The full variable domain, in which reference TRBV2 and TRBJ1-5 provide the parts outside the CDR3, is EPEVTQTPSHQVTQMGQEVILRCVPISNHLYFYWYRQILGQKVEFLVSFYNNEISEKSEIFDDQFSVERPDGSNFTLKIRSTKLEDSAMYFCASNGGLGNQPQHFGDGTRLSIL.